This T cell receptor delta chain was profiled in a study of gamma-delta chains in newborns, infants, children (dated by TCRdb to between 2019 and 2020). Regarding the study in general: In the study title, it is stated that polyclonal expansion of innate gammadelta T cells is driven by microbial exposure immediately after birth. How innate gammadelta T cell populations in human newborns were shaped by microbial exposure immediately after birth was investigated in the study.

The instrument was an Illumina MiSeq. TCRdb recomputed clones from the public reads with CATT; identical DNA rows were then combined. The sample table holds around 5,900 delta-chain clones, of which 13% to 15% were seen once. 20% to 25% of the sample is in the top ten clones. The germline V gene provides CDR1 GEAIGNYY and CDR2 EKD. Germline trimming amounts to 2 bases on V and 0 bases on J, with 10 as the count of junction bases outside the gene matches. Reading from cysteine to phenylalanine, the CDR3 counts 17 amino acids. Here the CDR3 DNA is all that survives: 51 bases in frame from base 1. Judged by its sample share, this clone qualifies as medium-sized (0.01 to 0.1%). Its antigen target is currently unknown. No base quality information exists; no much larger clone differs at one position.

The rearranged segments are TRDV2 and TRDJ1; 8 nucleotides in the junction match TRDD2. Sequenced here: blood, sampled at baseline. The receptor's source is a child who was a newborn, infant or young child, either healthy, febrile or measles-vaccinated (not recorded which). The nucleotide sequence is given as TGTGCCTGTGACAGACTTCCTACGGTTACCCACACCGATAAACTCATCTTT. Translated, this gives CACDRLPTVTHTDKLIF.